This T cell receptor beta chain was observed in a study of blood T cell repertoires in COVID-19. Study-level information: From the United States, Italy and Spain came samples of acute and convalescent COVID-19. Sources were T cells, B-cell-depleted T cells, or PBMCs; the material itself was cDNA or gDNA.

Authors' processing steps: Reference gene primer amplification gave nucleated cell count estimates. Assay used: immunoSEQ multiplex PCR; TCRdb lists only in-frame clones, some missing. The V and J calls and clone size come from that table; D and trimming were worked out from the DNA. The table includes about 240,000 clones, 80% to 90% detected once. The CDR3 runs to 14 residues. Germline V lookup: CDR1 ENHRY, CDR2 SYGVKD. The J segment lost 2 bases and the V segment lost 5 bases, leaving 5 bases of the junction unmatched. Sequencing was performed on peripheral blood. The origin of this receptor is a woman aged 70-85 years with acute or convalescent COVID-19. The V gene is TRBV10-3, the J gene TRBJ2-5; TRBD1 agrees at 7 bases. CDR3 DNA sequence: TGTGCCATCAGTACCGGGACAGAACAAGAGACCCAGTACTTC. Its protein is CAISTGTEQETQYF.